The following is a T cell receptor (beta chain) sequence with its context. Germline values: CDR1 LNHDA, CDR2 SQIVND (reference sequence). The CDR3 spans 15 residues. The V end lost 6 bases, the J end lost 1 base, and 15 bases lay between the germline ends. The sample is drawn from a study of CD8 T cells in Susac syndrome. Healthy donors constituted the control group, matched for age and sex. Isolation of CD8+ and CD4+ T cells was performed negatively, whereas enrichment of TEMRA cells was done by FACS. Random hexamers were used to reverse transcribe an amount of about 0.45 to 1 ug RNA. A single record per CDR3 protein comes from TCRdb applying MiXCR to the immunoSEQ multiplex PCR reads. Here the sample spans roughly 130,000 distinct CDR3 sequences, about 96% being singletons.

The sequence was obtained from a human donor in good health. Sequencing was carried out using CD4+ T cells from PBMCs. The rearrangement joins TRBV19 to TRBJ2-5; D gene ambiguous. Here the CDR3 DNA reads TGTGCCAGTAGCTCCGACACCGAAAGCCAAGAGACCCAGTACTTC. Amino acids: CASSSDTESQETQYF.